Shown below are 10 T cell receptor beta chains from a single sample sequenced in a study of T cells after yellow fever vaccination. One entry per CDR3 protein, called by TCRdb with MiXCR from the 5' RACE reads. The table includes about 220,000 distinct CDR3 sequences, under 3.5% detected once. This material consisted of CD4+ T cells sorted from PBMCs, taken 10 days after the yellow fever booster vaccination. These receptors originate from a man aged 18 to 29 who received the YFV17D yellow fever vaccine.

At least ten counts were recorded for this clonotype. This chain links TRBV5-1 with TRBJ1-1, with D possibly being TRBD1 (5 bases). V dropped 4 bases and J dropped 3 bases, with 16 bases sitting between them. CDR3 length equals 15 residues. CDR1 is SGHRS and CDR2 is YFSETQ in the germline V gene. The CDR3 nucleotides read TGCGCCAGCAGCATTACGGGACCGCGGGACACTGAAGCTTTCTTT. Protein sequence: CASSITGPRDTEAFF.

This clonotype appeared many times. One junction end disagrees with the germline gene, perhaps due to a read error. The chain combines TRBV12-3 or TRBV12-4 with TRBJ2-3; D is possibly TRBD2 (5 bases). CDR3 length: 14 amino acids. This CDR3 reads CASTLLGLTDTQYF. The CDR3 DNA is TGTGCCAGCACTTTACTAGGTCTCACAGATACGCAGTATTTT.

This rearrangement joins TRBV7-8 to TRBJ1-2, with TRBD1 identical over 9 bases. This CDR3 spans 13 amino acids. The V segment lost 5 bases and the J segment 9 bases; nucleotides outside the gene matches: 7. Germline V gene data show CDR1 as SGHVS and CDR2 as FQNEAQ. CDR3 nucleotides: TGTGCCAGCAGCATGGAGGGACAGGGTCGCTACACCTTC. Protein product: CASSMEGQGRYTF.

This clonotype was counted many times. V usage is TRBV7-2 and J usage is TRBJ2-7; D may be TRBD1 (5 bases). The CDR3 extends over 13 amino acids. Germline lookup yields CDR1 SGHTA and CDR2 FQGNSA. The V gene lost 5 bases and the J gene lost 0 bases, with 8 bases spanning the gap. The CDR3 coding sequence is TGTGCCAGCAGCCGACAGAGCTCCTACGAGCAGTACTTC. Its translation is CASSRQSSYEQYF.

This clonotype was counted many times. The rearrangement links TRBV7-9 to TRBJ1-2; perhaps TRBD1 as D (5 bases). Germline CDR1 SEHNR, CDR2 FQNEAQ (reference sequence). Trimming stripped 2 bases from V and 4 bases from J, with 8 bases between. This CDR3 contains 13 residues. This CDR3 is CASSLQGIYGYTF. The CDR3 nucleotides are TGTGCCAGCAGCTTACAGGGTATCTATGGCTACACCTTC.

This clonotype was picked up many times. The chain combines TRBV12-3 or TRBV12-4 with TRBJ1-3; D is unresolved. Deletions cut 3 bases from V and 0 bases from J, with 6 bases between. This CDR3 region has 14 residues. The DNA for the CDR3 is TGTGCCAGCAGTTTTGGGGACTCTGGAAACACCATATATTTT. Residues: CASSFGDSGNTIYF.

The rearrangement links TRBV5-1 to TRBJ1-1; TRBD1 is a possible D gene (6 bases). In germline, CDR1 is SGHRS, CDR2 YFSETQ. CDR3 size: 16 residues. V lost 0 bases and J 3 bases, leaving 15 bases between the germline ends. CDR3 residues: CASSLAGRGGDTEAFF. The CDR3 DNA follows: TGCGCCAGCAGCTTGGCGGGCAGGGGTGGGGACACTGAAGCTTTCTTT.

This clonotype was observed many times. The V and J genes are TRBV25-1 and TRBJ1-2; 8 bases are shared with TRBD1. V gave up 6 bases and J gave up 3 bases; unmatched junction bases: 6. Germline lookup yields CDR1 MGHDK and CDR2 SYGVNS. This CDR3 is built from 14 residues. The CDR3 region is CASSDDRGHYGYTF. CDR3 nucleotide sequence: TGTGCCAGCAGCGACGACAGGGGCCACTATGGCTACACCTTC.

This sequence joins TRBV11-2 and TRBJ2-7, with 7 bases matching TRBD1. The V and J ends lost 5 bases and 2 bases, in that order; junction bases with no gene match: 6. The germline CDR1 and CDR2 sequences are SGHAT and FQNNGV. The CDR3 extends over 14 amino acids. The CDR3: CASSRGQWAYEQYV. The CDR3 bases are TGTGCCAGCAGCAGGGGACAGTGGGCCTACGAGCAGTACGTC.

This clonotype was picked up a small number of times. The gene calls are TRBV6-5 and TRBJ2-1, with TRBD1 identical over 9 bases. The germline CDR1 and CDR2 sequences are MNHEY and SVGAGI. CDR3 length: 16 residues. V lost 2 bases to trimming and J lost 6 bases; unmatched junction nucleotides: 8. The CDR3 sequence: CASSYMGTGTINEQFF. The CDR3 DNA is TGTGCCAGCAGTTACATGGGGACAGGGACTATCAATGAGCAGTTCTTC.